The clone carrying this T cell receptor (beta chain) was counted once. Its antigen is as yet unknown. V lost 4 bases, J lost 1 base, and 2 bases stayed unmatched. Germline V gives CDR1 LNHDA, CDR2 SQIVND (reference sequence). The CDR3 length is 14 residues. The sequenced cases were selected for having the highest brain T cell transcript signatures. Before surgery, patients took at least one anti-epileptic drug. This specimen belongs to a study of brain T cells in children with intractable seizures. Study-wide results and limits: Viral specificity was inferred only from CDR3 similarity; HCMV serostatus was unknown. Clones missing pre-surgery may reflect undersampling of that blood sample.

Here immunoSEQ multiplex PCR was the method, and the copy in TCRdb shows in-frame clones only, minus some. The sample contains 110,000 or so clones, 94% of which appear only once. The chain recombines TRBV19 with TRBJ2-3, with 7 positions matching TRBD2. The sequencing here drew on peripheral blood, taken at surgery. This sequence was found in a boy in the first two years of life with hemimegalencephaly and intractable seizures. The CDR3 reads CASSTSGCTDTQYF. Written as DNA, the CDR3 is TGTGCCAGTAGTACTAGCGGTTGCACAGATACGCAGTATTTT.